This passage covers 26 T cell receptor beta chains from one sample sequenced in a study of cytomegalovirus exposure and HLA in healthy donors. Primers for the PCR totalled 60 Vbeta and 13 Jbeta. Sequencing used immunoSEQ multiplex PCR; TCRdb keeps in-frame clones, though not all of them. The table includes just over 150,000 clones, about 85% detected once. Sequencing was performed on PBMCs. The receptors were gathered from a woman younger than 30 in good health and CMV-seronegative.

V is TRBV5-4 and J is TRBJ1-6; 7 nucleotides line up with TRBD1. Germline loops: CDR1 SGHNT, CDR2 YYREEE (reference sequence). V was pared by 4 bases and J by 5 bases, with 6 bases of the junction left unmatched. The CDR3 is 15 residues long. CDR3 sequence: CASSPTRGNNSPLHF. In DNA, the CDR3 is TGTGCCAGCAGCCCGACCAGGGGGAATAATTCACCCCTCCACTTT.

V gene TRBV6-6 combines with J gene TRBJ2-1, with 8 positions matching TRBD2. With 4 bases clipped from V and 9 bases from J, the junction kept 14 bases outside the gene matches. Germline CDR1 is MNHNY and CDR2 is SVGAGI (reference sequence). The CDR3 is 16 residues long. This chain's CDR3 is CASSFRTSSSWSEQFF. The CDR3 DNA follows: TGTGCCAGCAGTTTTAGGACTAGCTCAAGTTGGAGTGAGCAGTTCTTC.

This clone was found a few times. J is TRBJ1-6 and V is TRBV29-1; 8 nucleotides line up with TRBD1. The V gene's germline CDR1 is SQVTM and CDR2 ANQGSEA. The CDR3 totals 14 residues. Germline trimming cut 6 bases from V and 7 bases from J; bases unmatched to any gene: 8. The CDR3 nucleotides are TGCAGCGTCCGGACAGGGTCGGAAAATTCACCCCTCCACTTT. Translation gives CSVRTGSENSPLHF.

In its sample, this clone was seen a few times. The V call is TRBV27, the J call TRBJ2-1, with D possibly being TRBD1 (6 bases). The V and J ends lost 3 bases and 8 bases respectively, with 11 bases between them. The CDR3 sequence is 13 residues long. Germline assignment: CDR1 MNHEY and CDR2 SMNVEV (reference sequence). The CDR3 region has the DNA TGTGCCAGCAGTTTTAAGGGGGAGCATGAGCAGTTCTTC. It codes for CASSFKGEHEQFF.

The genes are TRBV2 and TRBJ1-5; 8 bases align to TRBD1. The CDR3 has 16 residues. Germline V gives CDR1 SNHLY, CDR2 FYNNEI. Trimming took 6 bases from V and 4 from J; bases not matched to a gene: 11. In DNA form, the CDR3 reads TGTGCCAGCAGGATAGACAGGGGCGGGTATAATCAGCCCCAGCATTTT. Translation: CASRIDRGGYNQPQHF.

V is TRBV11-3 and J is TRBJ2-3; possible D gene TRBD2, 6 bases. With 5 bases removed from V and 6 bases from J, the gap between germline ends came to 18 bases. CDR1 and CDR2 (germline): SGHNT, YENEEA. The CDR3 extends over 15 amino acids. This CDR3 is CASSPNAGKGDTQYF. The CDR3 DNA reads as TGTGCCAGCAGCCCAAACGCGGGGAAGGGGGATACGCAGTATTTT.

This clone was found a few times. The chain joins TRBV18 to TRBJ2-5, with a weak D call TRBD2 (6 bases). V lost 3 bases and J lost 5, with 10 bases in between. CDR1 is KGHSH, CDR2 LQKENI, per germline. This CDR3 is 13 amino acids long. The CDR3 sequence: CASSPGTSETQYF. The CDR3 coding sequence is TGTGCCAGCTCACCCGGGACTTCGGAGACCCAGTACTTC.

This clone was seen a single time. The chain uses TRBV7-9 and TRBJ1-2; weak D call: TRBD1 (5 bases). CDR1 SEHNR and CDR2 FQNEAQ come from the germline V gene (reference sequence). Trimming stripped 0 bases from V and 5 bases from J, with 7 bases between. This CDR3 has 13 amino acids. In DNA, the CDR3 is TGTGCCAGCAGCTTAGCGCGGGGGTATGGCTACACCTTC. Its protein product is CASSLARGYGYTF.

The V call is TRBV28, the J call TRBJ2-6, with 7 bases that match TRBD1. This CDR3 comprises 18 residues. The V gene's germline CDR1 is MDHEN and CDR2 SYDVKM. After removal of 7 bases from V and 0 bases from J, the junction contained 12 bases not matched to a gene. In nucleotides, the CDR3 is TGTGCCAGCACTACCCGCTGGGGACAGCACTCTGGGGCCAACGTCCTGACTTTC. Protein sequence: CASTTRWGQHSGANVLTF.

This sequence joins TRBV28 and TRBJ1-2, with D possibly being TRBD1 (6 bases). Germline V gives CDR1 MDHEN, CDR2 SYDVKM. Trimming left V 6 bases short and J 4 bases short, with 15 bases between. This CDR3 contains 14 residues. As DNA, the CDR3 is TGTGCCAGCAGACCTACAGGGAGTTCCTATGGCTACACCTTC. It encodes CASRPTGSSYGYTF.

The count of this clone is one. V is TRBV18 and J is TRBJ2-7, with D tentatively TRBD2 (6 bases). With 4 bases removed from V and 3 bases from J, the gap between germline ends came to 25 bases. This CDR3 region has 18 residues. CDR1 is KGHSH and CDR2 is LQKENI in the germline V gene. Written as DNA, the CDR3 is TGTGCCAGCTCACTATTACCTGGGGCGGGACGGGATATCTACGAGCAGTACTTC. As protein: CASSLLPGAGRDIYEQYF.

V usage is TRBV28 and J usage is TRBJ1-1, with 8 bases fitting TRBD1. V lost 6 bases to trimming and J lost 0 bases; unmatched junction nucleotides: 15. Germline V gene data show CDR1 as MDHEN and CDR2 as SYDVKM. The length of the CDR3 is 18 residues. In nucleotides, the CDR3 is TGTGCCAGCAGCTGGGACAGGACCCTTGGTCCCCTGAACACTGAAGCTTTCTTT. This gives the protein CASSWDRTLGPLNTEAFF.

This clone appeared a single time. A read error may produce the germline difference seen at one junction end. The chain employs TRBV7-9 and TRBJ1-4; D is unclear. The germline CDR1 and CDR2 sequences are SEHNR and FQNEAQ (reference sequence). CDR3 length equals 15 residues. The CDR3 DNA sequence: TGTTCCAGCAGCGTCGATCTAACAACTAATGAAAAACTGTTTTTT. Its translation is CSSSVDLTTNEKLFF.

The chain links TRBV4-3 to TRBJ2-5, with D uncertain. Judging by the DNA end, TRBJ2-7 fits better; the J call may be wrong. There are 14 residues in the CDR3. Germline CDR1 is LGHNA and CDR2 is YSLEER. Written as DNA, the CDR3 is TGCGCCAGCAGCCAAGCGGTGGGTAGCTACGAGCAGTACTTC. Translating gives CASSQAVGSYEQYF.

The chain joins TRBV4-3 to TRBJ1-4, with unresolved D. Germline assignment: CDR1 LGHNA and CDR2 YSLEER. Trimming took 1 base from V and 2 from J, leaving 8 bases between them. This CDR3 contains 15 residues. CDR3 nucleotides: TGCGCCAGCAGCCAAGGGGCAGTCACTAATGAAAAACTGTTTTTT. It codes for CASSQGAVTNEKLFF.

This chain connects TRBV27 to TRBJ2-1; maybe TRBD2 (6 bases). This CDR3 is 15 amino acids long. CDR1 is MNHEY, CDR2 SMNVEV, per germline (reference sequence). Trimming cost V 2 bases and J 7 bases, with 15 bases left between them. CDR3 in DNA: TGTGCCAGCAGTTTAACGGCCCTGGAGGGTAATGAGCAGTTCTTC. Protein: CASSLTALEGNEQFF.

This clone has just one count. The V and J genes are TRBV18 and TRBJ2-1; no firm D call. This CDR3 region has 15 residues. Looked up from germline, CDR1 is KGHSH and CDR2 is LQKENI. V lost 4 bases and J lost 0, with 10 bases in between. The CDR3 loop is CASSLRLSSYNEQFF. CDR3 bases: TGTGCCAGCTCACTCAGGTTAAGCTCCTACAATGAGCAGTTCTTC.

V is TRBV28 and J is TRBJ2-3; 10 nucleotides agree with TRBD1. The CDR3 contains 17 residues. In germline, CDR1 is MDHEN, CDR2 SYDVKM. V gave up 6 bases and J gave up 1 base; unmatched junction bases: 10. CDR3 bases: TGTGCCAGCAGGGGACAGGGGACTTCGTGGGGCACAGATACGCAGTATTTT. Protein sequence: CASRGQGTSWGTDTQYF.

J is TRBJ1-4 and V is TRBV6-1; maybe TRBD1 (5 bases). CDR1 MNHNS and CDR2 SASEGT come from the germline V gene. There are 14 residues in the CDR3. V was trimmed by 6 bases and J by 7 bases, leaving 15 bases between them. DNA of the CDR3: TGTGCCAGCAGCCTCAGGGAGGGAGGTGAAAAACTGTTTTTT. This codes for CASSLREGGEKLFF.

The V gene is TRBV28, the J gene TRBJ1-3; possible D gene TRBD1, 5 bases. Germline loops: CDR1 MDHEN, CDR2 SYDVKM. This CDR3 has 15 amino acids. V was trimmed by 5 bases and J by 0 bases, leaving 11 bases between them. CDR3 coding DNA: TGTGCCAGCAGTGAGACAGTCAACTCTGGAAACACCATATATTTT. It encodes CASSETVNSGNTIYF.

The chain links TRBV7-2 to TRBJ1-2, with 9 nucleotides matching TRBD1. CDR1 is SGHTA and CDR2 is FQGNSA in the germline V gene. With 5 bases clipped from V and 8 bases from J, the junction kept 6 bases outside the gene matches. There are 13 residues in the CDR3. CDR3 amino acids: CASSRDRARGYTF. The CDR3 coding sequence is TGTGCCAGCAGCCGGGACAGGGCTCGGGGCTACACCTTC.

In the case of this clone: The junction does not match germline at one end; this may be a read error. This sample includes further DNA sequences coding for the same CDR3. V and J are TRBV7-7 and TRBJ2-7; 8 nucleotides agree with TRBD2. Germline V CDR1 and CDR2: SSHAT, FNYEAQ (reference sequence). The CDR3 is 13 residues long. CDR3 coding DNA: TGTGCTAGCAGCTTAGGGCGGGGGGACGAGCAGTACTTC. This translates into CASSLGRGDEQYF.

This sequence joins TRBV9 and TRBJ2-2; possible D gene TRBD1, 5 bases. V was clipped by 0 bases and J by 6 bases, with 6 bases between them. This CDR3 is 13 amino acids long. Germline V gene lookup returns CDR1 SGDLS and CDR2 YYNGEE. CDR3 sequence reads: CASSVEQAGELFF. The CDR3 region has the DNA TGTGCCAGCAGCGTAGAACAGGCCGGGGAGCTGTTTTTT.

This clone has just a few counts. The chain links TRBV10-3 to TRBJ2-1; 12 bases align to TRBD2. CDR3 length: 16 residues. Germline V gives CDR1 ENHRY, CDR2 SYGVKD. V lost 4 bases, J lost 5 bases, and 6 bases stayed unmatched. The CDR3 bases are TGTGCCATCAGTGGGCTAGCGGGAGGGCTCAACAATGAGCAGTTCTTC. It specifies CAISGLAGGLNNEQFF.

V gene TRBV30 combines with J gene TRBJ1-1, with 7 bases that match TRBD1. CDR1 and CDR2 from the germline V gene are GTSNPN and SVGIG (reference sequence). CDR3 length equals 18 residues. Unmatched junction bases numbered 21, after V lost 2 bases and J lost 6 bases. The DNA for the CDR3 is TGTGCCTGGAGTAATGGGACAGATGAGAGCGTAAGAACGTCTGAAGCTTTCTTT. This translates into CAWSNGTDESVRTSEAFF.

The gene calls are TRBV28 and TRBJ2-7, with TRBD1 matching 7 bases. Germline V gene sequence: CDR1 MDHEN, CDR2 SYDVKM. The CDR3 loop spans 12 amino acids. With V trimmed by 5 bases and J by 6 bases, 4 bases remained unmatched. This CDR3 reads CASSVTGREQYF. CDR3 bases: TGTGCCAGCAGTGTGACAGGGCGCGAGCAGTACTTC.